This TCR beta chain came from a study of control samples from healthy donors and cancer patients. Generated by immunoSEQ multiplex PCR, the TCRdb table keeps only in-frame clones and is missing some. The repertoire holds roughly 200,000 clones, roughly 93% seen once, with more than 1.1% in the top ten. The CDR3 is made up of 16 amino acids. CDR1 and CDR2 (germline): SGHRS, YFSETQ. V lost 0 bases, J lost 8 bases, and 6 bases stayed unmatched. The V gene is TRBV5-1, the J gene TRBJ2-1; 12 bases are shared with TRBD2. The sequenced material came from blood. The TCR was taken from a young man in good health. CDR3 sequence (DNA): TGCGCCAGCAGCTTGGAGGCTAGCGGGGGGGCCGATGAGCAGTTCTTC. Translation gives CASSLEASGGADEQFF.